This TCR beta chain was recorded in a study of human T cells and chemical hapten exposure. General observations from the study: Relative to control repertoires, expanded TCRs gave rise to significantly more large CDR3 similarity clusters.

This clonotype has more than one count but fewer than ten. The antigen remains unidentified. Germline V lookup: CDR1 MNHEY, CDR2 SVGAGI. This CDR3 comprises 16 residues. The trim removed 5 bases at V and 1 base at J, leaving 8 bases unmatched. In TCRdb, the RACE reads were re-called with MiXCR into one record per CDR3 protein. Here the sample spans about 350,000 distinct CDR3 sequences, 5.5% being singletons. Time point described: pre-sensitization, week 0. Treatment: therapeutic diphenylcyclopropenone sensitization with weekly scalp DPC. This chain links TRBV6-5 with TRBJ2-7; 10 positions match TRBD1. The starting material was whole blood, obtained in connection with sensitization to the hapten diphenylcyclopropenone (DPC). This TCR was recovered from a woman aged 18-29 years with alopecia areata. Some clones in this sample may be carry-over from other donors' samples. The CDR3: CASSKAGTGDSYEQYF. DNA for the CDR3: TGTGCCAGCAGTAAGGCGGGGACAGGGGATTCCTACGAGCAGTACTTC.